The present T cell receptor (beta chain) was sequenced within a study of blood T cell repertoires in COVID-19. CDR3 size: 14 residues. Germline V gene lookup returns CDR1 SGHKS and CDR2 YYEKEE (reference sequence). The V end was cut by 0 bases, the J end by 7 bases, with 10 bases between. TCRdb keeps only in-frame clones here, not all; method: immunoSEQ multiplex PCR. The repertoire has 150,000 to 200,000 clones, approximately 89% of them found once; the top ten carry roughly 3.3%. The sequence was collected from a man between 70 and 80 years old with acute or convalescent COVID-19. The J gene is TRBJ1-4, the V gene TRBV5-5; D is possibly TRBD1 (5 bases). The specimen was peripheral blood. CDR3 loop: CASSLGGGGEKLFF. The CDR3 DNA reads TGTGCCAGCAGCTTGGGTGGGGGAGGTGAAAAACTGTTTTTT.